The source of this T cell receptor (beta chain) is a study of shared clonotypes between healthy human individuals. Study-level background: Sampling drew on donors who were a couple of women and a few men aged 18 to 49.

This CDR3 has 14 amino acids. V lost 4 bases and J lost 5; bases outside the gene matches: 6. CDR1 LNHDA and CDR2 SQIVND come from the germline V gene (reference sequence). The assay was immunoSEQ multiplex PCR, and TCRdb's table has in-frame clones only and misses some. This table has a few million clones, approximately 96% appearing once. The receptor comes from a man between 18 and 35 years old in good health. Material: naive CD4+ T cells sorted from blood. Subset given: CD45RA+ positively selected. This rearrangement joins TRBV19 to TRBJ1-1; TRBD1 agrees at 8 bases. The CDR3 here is CASSTGGWGTEAFF. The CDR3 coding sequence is TGTGCCAGTAGTACAGGGGGCTGGGGGACTGAAGCTTTCTTT. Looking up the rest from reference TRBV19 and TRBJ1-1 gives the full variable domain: DGGITQSPKYLFRKEGQNVTLSCEQNLNHDAMYWYRQDPGQGLRLIYYSQIVNDFQKGDIAEGYSVSREKKESFPLTVTSAQKNPTAFYLCASSTGGWGTEAFFGQGTRLTVV.